A single sample is the source of the 25 T cell receptor beta chains below, sequenced in a study of cytomegalovirus exposure and HLA in healthy donors. PCR employed 60 Vbeta and 13 Jbeta primers. Sequenced by immunoSEQ multiplex PCR; TCRdb stores in-frame clones only, minus some. The sample lists around 150,000 clones, about 66% seen once, with approximately 1.7% in the top ten. The sequencing input was PBMCs. The origin of the receptors is a male donor in good health and CMV-seronegative.

The CDR3, as DNA: TGTGCCAGCAGTCAGGACAGGCGGTATGGAAAACTGTTTTTT. Protein sequence: CASSQDRRYGKLFF. The V call is TRBV27, the J call TRBJ1-4; 7 bases match TRBD1. Per germline, CDR1 MNHEY and CDR2 SMNVEV (reference sequence). After removal of 5 bases from V and 10 bases from J, the junction contained 10 bases not matched to a gene. The CDR3 runs 14 residues.

The chain is built from TRBV30 and TRBJ2-2; D not resolved. Trimming shortened V by 4 bases and J by 0 bases, and 9 bases separated the two germline ends. The CDR3 totals 14 residues. CDR1 is GTSNPN and CDR2 is SVGIG in the germline V gene (reference sequence). CDR3: CAWKRLANTGELFF. The CDR3 DNA reads as TGTGCCTGGAAAAGGCTAGCGAACACCGGGGAGCTGTTTTTT.

This chain uses TRBV25-1 with TRBJ1-2; D might be TRBD1 (5 bases). V lost 6 bases and J lost 6, with 17 bases in between. The germline V gene encodes CDR1 MGHDK and CDR2 SYGVNS. This CDR3 is 14 amino acids long. The CDR3 sequence is CASSQLTGVNGYTF. Written as DNA, the CDR3 is TGTGCCAGCAGCCAGTTGACGGGGGTCAATGGCTACACCTTC.

This clone was seen more than once but under ten times. The V and J genes are TRBV19 and TRBJ1-1; D is ambiguous. This CDR3 spans 14 amino acids. V was clipped by 5 bases and J by 0 bases, with 10 bases between them. The germline CDR1 and CDR2 sequences are LNHDA and SQIVND (reference sequence). The CDR3 DNA sequence: TGTGCCAGTAGTTCCTTCCGGTTGAACACTGAAGCTTTCTTT. Protein: CASSSFRLNTEAFF.

Comment on this clone: Germline is not matched at one junction end, which may reflect a read error. V gene TRBV27 combines with J gene TRBJ2-7; D is unresolved. The CDR3 spans 14 residues. Germline V gene sequence: CDR1 MNHEY, CDR2 SMNVEV (reference sequence). This CDR3 is CASSLSGSYYEQYF. As DNA, the CDR3 is TGTGCCAGCAGCTTATCGGGCTCATACTACGAGCAGTACTTC.

The V and J genes are TRBV5-1 and TRBJ2-7, with 13 bases aligning to TRBD2. After removal of 2 bases from V and 3 bases from J, the junction contained 8 bases not matched to a gene. Looked up from germline, CDR1 is SGHRS and CDR2 is YFSETQ. The CDR3 has 17 amino acids. CDR3: CASSFGTSGTYYYEQYF. CDR3 nucleotides: TGCGCCAGCAGCTTCGGGACTAGCGGGACCTATTACTACGAGCAGTACTTC.

The V and J genes are TRBV7-6 and TRBJ1-4, with D uncertain. The CDR3 is made up of 15 amino acids. CDR1 is SGHVS and CDR2 is FNYEAQ in the germline V gene. V lost 5 bases and J lost 8, with 18 bases in between. CDR3 sequence reads: CASSPSVQWEEKLFF. The CDR3 region has the DNA TGTGCCAGCAGCCCCTCAGTACAATGGGAGGAAAAACTGTTTTTT.

The chain couples TRBV7-3 to TRBJ1-6; TRBD1 aligns across 7 bases. V gave up 4 bases and J gave up 7 bases; unmatched junction bases: 7. The CDR3 runs 15 residues. CDR1 and CDR2 (germline): SGHTA, FQGTGA. This CDR3 reads CASSSQGGGNSPLHF. For the CDR3, the DNA is TGTGCCAGCAGCTCCCAGGGGGGTGGCAATTCACCCCTCCACTTT.

The CDR3 loop is CASSPPGQGAQSRTGELFF. Written as DNA, the CDR3 is TGTGCCAGCTCACCGCCGGGACAGGGGGCCCAAAGTAGGACCGGGGAGCTGTTTTTT. The chain uses TRBV18 and TRBJ2-2; TRBD1 matches 12 bases. There are 19 residues in the CDR3. Germline lookup yields CDR1 KGHSH and CDR2 LQKENI. J lost 5 bases, V lost 3 bases, and 13 bases had no gene match.

The chain employs TRBV29-1 and TRBJ2-1, with D possibly TRBD2 on 6 matching bases. The V end was cut by 3 bases, the J end by 6 bases, with 9 bases between. Germline lookup yields CDR1 SQVTM and CDR2 ANQGSEA. The CDR3 consists of 12 residues. The CDR3 loop is CSVEGGPNEQFF. The CDR3 DNA reads TGCAGCGTTGAGGGGGGACCCAATGAGCAGTTCTTC.

The rearrangement links TRBV7-2 to TRBJ1-1, with D tentatively TRBD1 (6 bases). This CDR3 contains 13 residues. The V end was cut by 6 bases, the J end by 2 bases, with 10 bases between. Per germline, CDR1 SGHTA and CDR2 FQGNSA. CDR3 residues: CASSQQGNTEAFF. CDR3 nucleotides: TGTGCCAGCAGTCAACAGGGAAACACTGAAGCTTTCTTT.

This chain uses TRBV27 with TRBJ1-2; TRBD1 matches 7 bases. CDR3 length: 13 amino acids. Germline CDR1 reads MNHEY; CDR2 reads SMNVEV (reference sequence). V gave up 6 bases and J gave up 6 bases; unmatched junction bases: 7. CDR3 nucleotide sequence: TGTGCCAGCAGGTTTGAGGGGGCGGATGGCTACACCTTC. This encodes CASRFEGADGYTF.

This clone was picked up one time. CDR3 region: CASSPPSPIGGGDTEAFF. The CDR3 DNA sequence: TGTGCCAGCAGCCCACCATCGCCGATAGGGGGCGGTGACACTGAAGCTTTCTTT. The genes are TRBV5-6 and TRBJ1-1; 7 bases line up with TRBD1. The CDR3 runs 18 residues. The junction had 18 bases not matched to a gene; V was cut back by 4 bases and J by 3 bases. The germline gives CDR1 SGHDT, CDR2 YYEEEE.

There are a few counts of this clone. This chain connects TRBV30 to TRBJ1-6; D perhaps matches TRBD1 (5 bases). V was trimmed by 4 bases and J by 3 bases, leaving 7 bases between them. Germline V gene lookup returns CDR1 GTSNPN and CDR2 SVGIG (reference sequence). There are 13 residues in the CDR3. DNA for the CDR3: TGTGCCTGGAAAAGGGGCTATAATTCACCCCTCCACTTT. This codes for CAWKRGYNSPLHF.

The J gene is TRBJ2-5, the V gene TRBV9, with 10 bases lining up with TRBD1. CDR3 length: 13 residues. The germline V gene has CDR1 SGDLS and CDR2 YYNGEE. V lost 3 bases and J lost 5; bases outside the gene matches: 1. CDR3 residues: CASSADRGETQYF. DNA for the CDR3: TGTGCCAGCAGCGCGGACAGGGGGGAGACCCAGTACTTC.

This clone showed up just a few times. The chain employs TRBV7-2 and TRBJ2-2; 7 nucleotides agree with TRBD2. The germline V gene has CDR1 SGHTA and CDR2 FQGNSA. This CDR3 region has 20 residues. V trimming: 0 bases; J trimming: 2 bases; junction bases outside the gene matches: 15. The CDR3 DNA follows: TGTGCCAGCAGCTTAGCGATTATGAGCGGGGAAGGGGCTAACACCGGGGAGCTGTTTTTT. It yields the protein CASSLAIMSGEGANTGELFF.

The V gene is TRBV27, the J gene TRBJ1-2, with 9 bases lining up with TRBD1. The V gene end was trimmed by 6 bases and the J gene end by 4 bases; junction bases not matched to a gene: 9. The germline V gene encodes CDR1 MNHEY and CDR2 SMNVEV (reference sequence). The CDR3 extends over 15 amino acids. Here the CDR3 DNA reads TGTGCCAGCAGGTTCAGAACAGGGGGCACCTATGGCTACACCTTC. It codes for CASRFRTGGTYGYTF.

A few counts support this clone. This chain links TRBV7-3 with TRBJ1-1, with D maybe TRBD1 (5 bases). Germline-derived CDR1 and CDR2 are SGHTA and FQGTGA. V was pared by 5 bases and J by 5 bases, with 21 bases between. CDR3 length: 16 residues. CDR3: CASSPNSAGRDTEAFF. The CDR3 bases are TGTGCCAGCAGCCCTAACTCGGCAGGGAGGGATACTGAAGCTTTCTTT. The full variable domain, its missing parts supplied by reference TRBV7-3 and TRBJ1-1, is GAGVSQTPSNKVTEKGKYVELRCDPISGHTALYWYRQSLGQGPEFLIYFQGTGAADDSGLPNDRFFAVRPEGSVSTLKIQRTERGDSAVYLCASSPNSAGRDTEAFFGQGTRLTVV.

This chain connects TRBV4-1 to TRBJ1-2; D ambiguous. The CDR3 has 14 residues. V was clipped by 11 bases and J by 2 bases, with 18 bases between them. Germline lookup yields CDR1 MGHRA and CDR2 YSYEKL. Written as DNA, the CDR3 is TGCGCCCCAGCTCTGTTCGGGGAAAACTATGGCTACACCTTC. It is translated as CAPALFGENYGYTF.

The V and J genes are TRBV6-5 and TRBJ2-7; D call uncertain. Germline-derived CDR1 and CDR2 are MNHEY and SVGAGI. Trimming took off 7 bases at V and 0 bases at J, with 13 bases between the two ends. This CDR3 has 14 amino acids. CDR3: CASTPGYSSYEQYF. CDR3 bases: TGTGCCAGCACTCCAGGCTATAGCTCCTACGAGCAGTACTTC.

The genes are TRBV6-1 and TRBJ2-1; D not resolved. Germline values: CDR1 MNHNS, CDR2 SASEGT. The CDR3 runs to 12 residues. V lost 0 bases to trimming and J lost 9 bases, with 6 bases between them. CDR3 nucleotide sequence: TGTGCCAGCAGTGAAGCCCTCCGTGAGCAGTTCTTC. It translates to CASSEALREQFF.

The gene calls are TRBV7-8 and TRBJ2-5; 10 positions match TRBD2. The V segment lost 5 bases and the J segment 5 bases; nucleotides outside the gene matches: 5. The CDR3 loop spans 14 amino acids. CDR1 is SGHVS and CDR2 is FQNEAQ in the germline V gene. The CDR3, as DNA: TGTGCCAGCAGCCTTCAGCGGGGGGGTGAGACCCAGTACTTC. Encoded protein: CASSLQRGGETQYF. Filled out from reference TRBV7-8 and TRBJ2-5, the complete variable domain reads GAGVSQSPRYKVAKRGQDVALRCDPISGHVSLFWYQQALGQGPEFLTYFQNEAQLDKSGLPSDRFFAERPEGSVSTLKIQRTQQEDSAVYLCASSLQRGGETQYFGPGTRLLVL.

This clone was counted a few times. The chain employs TRBV7-2 and TRBJ2-1; D is perhaps TRBD2 (5 bases). Trimming left V 4 bases short and J 1 base short, with 23 bases between. The length of the CDR3 is 19 residues. The germline V gene has CDR1 SGHTA and CDR2 FQGNSA. CDR3 coding DNA: TGTGCCAGCAGCTACGCAACCCAGCATGGGAGAGTTTCCTACAATGAGCAGTTCTTC. It is translated as CASSYATQHGRVSYNEQFF.

The CDR3, as DNA: TGTGCCACCAGCAGACCGCCCGGGTACGAGCAGTACTTC. Encoded protein: CATSRPPGYEQYF. This chain links TRBV15 with TRBJ2-7, with D unclear. Trimming cost V 2 bases and J 4 bases, with 9 bases left between them. There are 13 residues in the CDR3. CDR1 LNHNV and CDR2 YYDKDF come from the germline V gene (reference sequence).

This clone was detected a few times. The chain carries TRBV6-6 and TRBJ1-6, with D possibly matching TRBD1 (6 bases). This CDR3 has 16 residues. Germline lookup yields CDR1 MNHNY and CDR2 SVGAGI (reference sequence). Between the trimmed V and J ends, which lost 4 bases and 6 bases, there was a span of 16 bases. In DNA, the CDR3 is TGTGCCAGCAGTTCCCCGGGGGGGGGCAGTAATTCACCCCTCCACTTT. The encoded protein is CASSSPGGGSNSPLHF.